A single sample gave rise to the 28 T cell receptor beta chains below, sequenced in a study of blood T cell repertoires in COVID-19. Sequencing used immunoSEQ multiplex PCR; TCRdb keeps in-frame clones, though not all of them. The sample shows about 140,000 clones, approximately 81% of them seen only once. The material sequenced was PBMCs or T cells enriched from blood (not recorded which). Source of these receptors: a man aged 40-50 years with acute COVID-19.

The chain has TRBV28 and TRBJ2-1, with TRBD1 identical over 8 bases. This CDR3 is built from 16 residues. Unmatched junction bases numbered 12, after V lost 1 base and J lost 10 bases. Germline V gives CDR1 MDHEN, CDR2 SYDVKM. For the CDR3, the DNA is TGTGCCAGCAGTTTATACTGGACAGGGCCTAATTCGGAGCAGTTCTTC. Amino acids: CASSLYWTGPNSEQFF.

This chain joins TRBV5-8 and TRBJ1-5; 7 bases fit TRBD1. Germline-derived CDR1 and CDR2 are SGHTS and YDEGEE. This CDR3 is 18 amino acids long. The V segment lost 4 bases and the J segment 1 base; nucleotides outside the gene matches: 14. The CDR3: CASSPHEGAGISNQPQHF. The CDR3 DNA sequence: TGTGCCAGCAGCCCCCACGAGGGGGCTGGTATAAGCAATCAGCCCCAGCATTTT.

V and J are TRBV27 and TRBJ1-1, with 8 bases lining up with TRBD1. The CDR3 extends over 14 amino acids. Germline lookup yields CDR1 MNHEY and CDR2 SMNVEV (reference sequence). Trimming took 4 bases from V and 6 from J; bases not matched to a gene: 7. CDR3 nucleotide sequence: TGTGCCAGCAGTTCGACAGGGGCCCTTCCTGAAGCTTTCTTT. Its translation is CASSSTGALPEAFF.

The CDR3 reads CATSRDLSPQPQHF. DNA of the CDR3: TGTGCCACCAGCAGAGATCTTTCCCCCCAGCCCCAGCATTTT. The rearrangement uses TRBV15 and TRBJ1-5; D remains ambiguous. The germline gives CDR1 LNHNV, CDR2 YYDKDF (reference sequence). The CDR3 extends over 14 amino acids. The germline V and J ends were trimmed by 0 bases and 7 bases, with 10 bases remaining between them. Filled out from reference TRBV15 and TRBJ1-5, the complete variable domain reads DAMVIQNPRYQVTQFGKPVTLSCSQTLNHNVMYWYQQKSSQAPKLLFHYYDKDFNNEADTPDNFQSRRPNTSFCFLDIRSPGLGDTAMYLCATSRDLSPQPQHFGDGTRLSIL.

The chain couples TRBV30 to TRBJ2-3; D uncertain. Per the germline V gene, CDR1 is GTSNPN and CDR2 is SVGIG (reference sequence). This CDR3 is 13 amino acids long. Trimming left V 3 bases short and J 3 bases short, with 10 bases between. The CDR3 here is CAWSRQSTDTQYF. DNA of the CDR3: TGTGCCTGGAGCCGCCAGTCGACAGATACGCAGTATTTT. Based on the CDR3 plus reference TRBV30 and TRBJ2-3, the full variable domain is SQTIHQWPATLVQPVGSPLSLECTVEGTSNPNLYWYRQAAGRGLQLLFYSVGIGQISSEVPQNLSASRPQDRQFILSSKKLLLSDSGFYLCAWSRQSTDTQYFGPGTRLTVL.

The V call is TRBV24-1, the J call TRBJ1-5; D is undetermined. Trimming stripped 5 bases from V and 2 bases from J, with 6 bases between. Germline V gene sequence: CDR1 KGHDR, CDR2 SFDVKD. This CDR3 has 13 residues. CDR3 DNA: TGTGCCACCAGTGCCGGGGGCAATCAGCCCCAGCATTTT. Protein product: CATSAGGNQPQHF.

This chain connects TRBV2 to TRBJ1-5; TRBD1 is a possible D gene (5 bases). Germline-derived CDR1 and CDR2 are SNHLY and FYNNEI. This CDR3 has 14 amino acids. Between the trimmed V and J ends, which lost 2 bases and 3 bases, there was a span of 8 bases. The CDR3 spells CASSEMTDNQPQHF. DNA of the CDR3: TGTGCCAGCAGTGAAATGACAGACAATCAGCCCCAGCATTTT.

CDR3 sequence: CASSYGLGYNEQFF. CDR3 DNA sequence: TGTGCCAGCAGTTACGGACTAGGCTACAATGAGCAGTTCTTC. V is TRBV6-5 and J is TRBJ2-1, with 7 bases identical to TRBD2. In germline, CDR1 is MNHEY, CDR2 SVGAGI. CDR3 length: 14 amino acids. V dropped 2 bases and J dropped 3; count of bases not matched to a gene: 1.

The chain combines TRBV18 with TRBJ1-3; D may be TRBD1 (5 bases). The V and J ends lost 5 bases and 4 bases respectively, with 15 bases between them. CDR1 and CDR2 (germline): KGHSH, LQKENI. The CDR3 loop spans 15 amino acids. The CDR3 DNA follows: TGTGCCAGCTCATCAGCGGGGGTCAGAGGAAACACCATATATTTT. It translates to CASSSAGVRGNTIYF.

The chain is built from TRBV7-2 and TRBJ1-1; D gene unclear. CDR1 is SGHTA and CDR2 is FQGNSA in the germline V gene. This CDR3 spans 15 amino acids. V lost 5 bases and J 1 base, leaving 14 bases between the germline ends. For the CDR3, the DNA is TGTGCCAGCAGCGGCCGCGGGGTGGGGAACACTGAAGCTTTCTTT. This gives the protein CASSGRGVGNTEAFF.

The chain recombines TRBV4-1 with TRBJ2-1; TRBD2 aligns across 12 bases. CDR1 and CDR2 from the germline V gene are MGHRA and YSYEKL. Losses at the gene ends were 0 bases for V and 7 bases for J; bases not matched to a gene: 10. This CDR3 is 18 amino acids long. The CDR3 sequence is CASSQDPPRLAGANEQFF. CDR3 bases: TGCGCCAGCAGCCAAGATCCCCCCCGACTAGCGGGAGCAAATGAGCAGTTCTTC.

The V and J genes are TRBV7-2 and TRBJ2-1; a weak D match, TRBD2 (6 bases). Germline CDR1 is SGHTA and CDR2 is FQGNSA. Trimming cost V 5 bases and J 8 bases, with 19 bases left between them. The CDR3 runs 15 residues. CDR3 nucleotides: TGTGCCAGCAGCCCTCGACTAGAGAACCGCGATGAGCAGTTCTTC. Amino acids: CASSPRLENRDEQFF.

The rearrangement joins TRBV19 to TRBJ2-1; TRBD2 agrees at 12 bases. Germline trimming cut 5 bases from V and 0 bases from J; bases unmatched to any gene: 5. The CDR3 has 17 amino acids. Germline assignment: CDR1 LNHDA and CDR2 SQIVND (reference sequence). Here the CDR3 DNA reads TGTGCCAGTAGTCCGACTAGCGGGGGCCACTCCTACAATGAGCAGTTCTTC. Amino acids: CASSPTSGGHSYNEQFF.

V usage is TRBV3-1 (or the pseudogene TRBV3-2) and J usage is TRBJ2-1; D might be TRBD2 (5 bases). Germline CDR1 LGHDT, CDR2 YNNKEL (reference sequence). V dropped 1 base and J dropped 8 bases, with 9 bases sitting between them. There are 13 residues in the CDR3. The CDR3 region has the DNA TGTGCCAGCAGCCAAGCCAGCGGCTATGAGCAGTTCTTC. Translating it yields CASSQASGYEQFF.

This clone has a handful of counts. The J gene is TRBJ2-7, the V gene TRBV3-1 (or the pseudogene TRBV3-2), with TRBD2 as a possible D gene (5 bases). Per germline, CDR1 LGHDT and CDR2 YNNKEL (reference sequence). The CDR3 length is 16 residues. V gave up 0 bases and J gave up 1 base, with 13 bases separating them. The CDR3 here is CASSQDRTRYSYEQYF. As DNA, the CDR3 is TGTGCCAGCAGCCAAGATCGGACTCGCTATTCCTACGAGCAGTACTTC.

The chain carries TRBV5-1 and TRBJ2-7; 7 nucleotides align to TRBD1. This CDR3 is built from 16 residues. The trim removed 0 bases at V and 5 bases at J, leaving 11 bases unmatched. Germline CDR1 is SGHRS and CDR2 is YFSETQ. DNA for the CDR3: TGCGCCAGCAGCTTGGCTGGCCAGGGGGTCGGGGACGAGCAGTACTTC. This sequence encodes CASSLAGQGVGDEQYF.

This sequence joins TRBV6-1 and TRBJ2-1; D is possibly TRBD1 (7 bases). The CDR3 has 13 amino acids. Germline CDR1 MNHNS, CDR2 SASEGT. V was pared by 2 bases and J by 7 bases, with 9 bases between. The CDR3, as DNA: TGTGCCAGCAGTGAACCAGGGGGGAATGAGCAGTTCTTC. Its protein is CASSEPGGNEQFF.

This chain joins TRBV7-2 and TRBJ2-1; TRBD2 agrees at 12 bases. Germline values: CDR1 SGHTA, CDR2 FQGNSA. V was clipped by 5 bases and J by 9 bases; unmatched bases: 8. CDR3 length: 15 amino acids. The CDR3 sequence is CASSGSLAGGSEQFF. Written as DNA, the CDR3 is TGTGCCAGCAGCGGAAGCCTAGCGGGAGGGAGTGAGCAGTTCTTC.

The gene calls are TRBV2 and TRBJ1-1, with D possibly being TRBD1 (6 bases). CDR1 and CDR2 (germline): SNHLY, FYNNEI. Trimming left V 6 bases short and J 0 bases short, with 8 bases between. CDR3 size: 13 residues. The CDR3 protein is CASRDSLNTEAFF. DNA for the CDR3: TGTGCCAGCAGGGACAGCCTGAACACTGAAGCTTTCTTT.

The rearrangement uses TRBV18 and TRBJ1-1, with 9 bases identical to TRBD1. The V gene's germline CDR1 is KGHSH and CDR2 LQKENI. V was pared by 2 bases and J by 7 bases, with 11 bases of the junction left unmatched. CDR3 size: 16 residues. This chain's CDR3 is CASSPEIQGASSEAFF. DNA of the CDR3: TGTGCCAGCTCACCAGAAATACAGGGGGCATCAAGTGAAGCTTTCTTT.

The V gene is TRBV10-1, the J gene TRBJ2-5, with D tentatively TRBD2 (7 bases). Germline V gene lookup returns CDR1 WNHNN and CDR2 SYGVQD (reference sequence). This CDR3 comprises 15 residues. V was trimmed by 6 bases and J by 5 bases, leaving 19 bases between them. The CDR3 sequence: CASRVTGRDGETQYF. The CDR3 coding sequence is TGCGCCAGCAGGGTCACAGGGAGGGATGGCGAGACCCAGTACTTC.

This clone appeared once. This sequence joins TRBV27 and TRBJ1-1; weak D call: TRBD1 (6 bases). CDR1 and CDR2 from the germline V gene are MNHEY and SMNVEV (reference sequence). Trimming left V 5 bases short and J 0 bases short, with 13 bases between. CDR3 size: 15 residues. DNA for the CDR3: TGTGCCAGCAGTCCGGACAGAATTATGAACACTGAAGCTTTCTTT. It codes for CASSPDRIMNTEAFF.

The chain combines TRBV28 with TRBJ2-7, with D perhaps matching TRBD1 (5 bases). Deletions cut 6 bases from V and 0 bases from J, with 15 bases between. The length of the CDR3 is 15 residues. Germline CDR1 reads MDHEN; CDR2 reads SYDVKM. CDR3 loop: CASRDTRQSSYEQYF. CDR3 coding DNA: TGTGCCAGCAGAGACACGCGACAGAGCTCCTACGAGCAGTACTTC.

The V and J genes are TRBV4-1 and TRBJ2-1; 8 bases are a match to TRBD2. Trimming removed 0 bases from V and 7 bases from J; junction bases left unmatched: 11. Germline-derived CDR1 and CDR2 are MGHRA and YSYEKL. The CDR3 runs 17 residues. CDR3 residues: CASSQEGTRSGGNEQFF. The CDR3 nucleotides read TGCGCCAGCAGCCAAGAAGGAACGCGTTCGGGAGGGAATGAGCAGTTCTTC.

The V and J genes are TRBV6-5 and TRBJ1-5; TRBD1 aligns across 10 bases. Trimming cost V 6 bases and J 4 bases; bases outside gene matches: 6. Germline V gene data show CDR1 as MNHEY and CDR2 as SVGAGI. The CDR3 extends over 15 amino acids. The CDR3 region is CASSLGTGANQPQHF. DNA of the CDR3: TGTGCCAGCAGCCTCGGGACAGGGGCGAATCAGCCCCAGCATTTT.

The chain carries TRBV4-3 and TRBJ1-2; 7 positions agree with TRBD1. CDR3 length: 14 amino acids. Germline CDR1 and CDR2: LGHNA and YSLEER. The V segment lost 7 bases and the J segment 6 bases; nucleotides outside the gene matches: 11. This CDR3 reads CASNALGTDNGYTF. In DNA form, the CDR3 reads TGCGCCAGCAACGCGTTAGGGACAGACAATGGCTACACCTTC.

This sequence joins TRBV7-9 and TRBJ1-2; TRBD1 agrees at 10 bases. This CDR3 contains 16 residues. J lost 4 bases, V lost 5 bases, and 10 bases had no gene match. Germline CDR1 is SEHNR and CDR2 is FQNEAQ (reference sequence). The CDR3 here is CASSIHTGQGIYGYTF. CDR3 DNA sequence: TGTGCCAGCAGCATACATACGGGACAGGGGATCTATGGCTACACCTTC. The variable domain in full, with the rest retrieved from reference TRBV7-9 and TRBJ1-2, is DTGVSQNPRHKITKRGQNVTFRCDPISEHNRLYWYRQTLGQGPEFLTYFQNEAQLEKSRLLSDRFSAERPKGSFSTLEIQRTEQGDSAMYLCASSIHTGQGIYGYTFGSGTRLTVV.

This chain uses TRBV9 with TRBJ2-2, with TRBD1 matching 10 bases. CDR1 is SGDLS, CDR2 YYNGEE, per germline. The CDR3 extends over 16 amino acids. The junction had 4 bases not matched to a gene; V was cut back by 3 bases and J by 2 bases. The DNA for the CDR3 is TGTGCCAGCAGCGGACAGGGGGCACACAACACCGGGGAGCTGTTTTTT. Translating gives CASSGQGAHNTGELFF.